This TCR beta chain was captured in a study of technical replicates of blood from a handful of donors. This CDR3 is built from 12 residues. Germline-derived CDR1 and CDR2 are MNHNS and SASEGT. V was clipped by 8 bases and J by 2 bases; unmatched bases: 3. Sequencing was performed with immunoSEQ multiplex PCR; in TCRdb, only in-frame clones are kept and a portion is missing. Of about 67,000 clones listed, roughly 98% were seen once; the top ten hold approximately 0.17%. The receptor's source is a human donor in good health. This chain connects TRBV6-1 to TRBJ2-7; 7 positions match TRBD1. Material: T cells isolated from PBMCs. CDR3 sequence (DNA): TGTGCCAGCGCGCAGGGGGCCTACGAGCAGTACTTC. This translates into CASAQGAYEQYF.